This T cell receptor (beta chain) was retrieved from a study of blood T cell repertoires in COVID-19. Study-level background: Sites across the United States, Italy and Spain contributed samples from acute and convalescent COVID-19.

This table comes from immunoSEQ multiplex PCR, and its TCRdb copy is limited to in-frame clones, with some not included. The data hold hundreds of thousands of clones, with about 86% observed a single time. Trimming left V 5 bases short and J 8 bases short, with 15 bases between. There are 13 residues in the CDR3. The source of this sequence is an elderly man with acute or convalescent COVID-19. Sequencing input: peripheral blood. The chain joins TRBV12-3 or TRBV12-4 to TRBJ1-1, with D possibly TRBD1 on 6 matching bases. The CDR3 DNA reads as TGTGCCAGCAGTCTGGACAGAAGGGCAGAAGCTTTCTTT. The encoded protein is CASSLDRRAEAFF.